This T cell receptor beta chain came from a study of cytomegalovirus exposure and HLA in healthy donors. This clone has just a few counts. What it binds is not known. V lost 7 bases to trimming and J lost 4 bases; unmatched junction nucleotides: 10. From germline, CDR1 is LNHDA and CDR2 SQIVND (reference sequence). This CDR3 is 15 amino acids long. Primers for the PCR totalled 60 Vbeta and 13 Jbeta. TCRdb keeps only in-frame clones here, not all; method: immunoSEQ multiplex PCR. Found here are more than 65,000 clones, under 80% of them singletons; the top ten hold approximately 7%. Study findings and constraints: The study reported that TCR beta sequences accurately predicted HLA-A and HLA-B alleles in most subjects.

The rearrangement joins TRBV19 to TRBJ1-2; 9 bases match TRBD1. This receptor was taken from a woman between 45 and 65 years old in good health and CMV-seropositive. Material: PBMCs. In DNA form, the CDR3 reads TGTGCCAGTATGGGACTTGGACAGGGGACCTATGGCTACACCTTC. Protein product: CASMGLGQGTYGYTF.